These 31 T cell receptor beta chains came from one sample sequenced in a study of T cell repertoires in cytomegalovirus infection. From the reads, TCRdb called clonotypes with MiXCR, one entry per CDR3 protein. In the table there are some 180,000 distinct CDR3 sequences, about a sixth of which are singletons. The specimen was CD8+ T cells from PBMCs. The receptors were sampled from a human donor in good health (CMV status not recorded). Some clones in this sample may be carry-over from other donors' samples.

This clonotype was picked up a small number of times. The V and J genes are TRBV7-2 and TRBJ2-7, with 7 positions matching TRBD1. V lost 4 bases, J lost 2 bases, and 11 bases stayed unmatched. In germline, CDR1 is SGHTA, CDR2 FQGNSA. The CDR3 runs 16 residues. The CDR3 coding sequence is TGTGCCAGCAGCTCAACCCACGGGACAGCAGCCTACGAGCAGTACTTC. Its protein product is CASSSTHGTAAYEQYF.

The genes are TRBV6-2 or TRBV6-3 and TRBJ2-2; tentative D call: TRBD2 (6 bases). Germline V gene lookup returns CDR1 MNHEY and CDR2 SVGEGT. V was cut by 5 bases and J by 3 bases, with 10 bases left in between. This CDR3 is built from 14 residues. Here the CDR3 reads CASSTGGDTGELFF. In nucleotides, the CDR3 is TGTGCCAGCAGTACGGGCGGGGACACCGGGGAGCTGTTTTTT.

V gene TRBV7-9 combines with J gene TRBJ2-5; 7 bases fit TRBD2. Germline V gene lookup returns CDR1 SEHNR and CDR2 FQNEAQ (reference sequence). The CDR3 loop spans 15 amino acids. Trimming cost V 5 bases and J 5 bases; bases outside gene matches: 11. The CDR3 nucleotides read TGTGCCAGCAGCCCAAGGACTAGTCTGGTCGAGACCCAGTACTTC. The encoded protein is CASSPRTSLVETQYF.

This clonotype occurred a few times. The rearrangement joins TRBV7-8 to TRBJ2-7; TRBD2 matches at 7 bases. The germline gives CDR1 SGHVS, CDR2 FQNEAQ. The CDR3 sequence is 13 residues long. The V gene end was trimmed by 4 bases and the J gene end by 0 bases; junction bases not matched to a gene: 0. DNA of the CDR3: TGTGCCAGCAGCTCTAGCGGCTCCTACGAGCAGTACTTC. It encodes CASSSSGSYEQYF.

This chain connects TRBV7-9 to TRBJ2-5, with 8 bases that match TRBD1. Looked up from germline, CDR1 is SEHNR and CDR2 is FQNEAQ (reference sequence). V trimming: 3 bases; J trimming: 1 base; junction bases outside the gene matches: 7. The length of the CDR3 is 16 residues. CDR3 nucleotide sequence: TGTGCCAGCAGCTTTCTCCTAACAGGGGGCCAAGAGACCCAGTACTTC. Encoded protein: CASSFLLTGGQETQYF.

CDR3: CASSERWTGRMNTEAFF. The CDR3 DNA follows: TGTGCCAGCAGTGAGCGATGGACAGGGCGGATGAACACTGAAGCTTTCTTT. The gene calls are TRBV6-1 and TRBJ1-1; the match to TRBD1 covers 8 bases. From germline, CDR1 is MNHNS and CDR2 SASEGT. This CDR3 has 17 residues. The junction had 9 bases not matched to a gene; V was cut back by 3 bases and J by 0 bases.

This clonotype was counted at least ten times. The rearrangement links TRBV11-1 to TRBJ1-2; D might be TRBD1 (6 bases). The germline V gene encodes CDR1 SGHAT and CDR2 FQDESV (reference sequence). V dropped 5 bases and J dropped 5 bases, with 15 bases sitting between them. CDR3 length: 14 amino acids. CDR3 nucleotides: TGTGCCAGCAGCCGTCCTGGACAGTCGTATGGCTACACCTTC. This translates into CASSRPGQSYGYTF.

This clonotype was counted a few times. The chain is built from TRBV27 and TRBJ2-1; TRBD2 matches at 9 bases. Germline CDR1 MNHEY, CDR2 SMNVEV (reference sequence). This CDR3 spans 16 amino acids. The V and J ends lost 1 base and 5 bases, in that order; junction bases with no gene match: 6. CDR3 DNA: TGTGCCAGCAGTTTATTTGCGGGGGGGCCTGACAATGAGCAGTTCTTC. It specifies CASSLFAGGPDNEQFF.

This clonotype was recorded a few times. The chain is built from TRBV6-5 and TRBJ2-3, with D unclear. The CDR3 length is 13 residues. Trimming removed 2 bases from V and 3 bases from J, with 6 bases in between. The germline V gene has CDR1 MNHEY and CDR2 SVGAGI. CDR3 sequence reads: CASSYVGTDTQYF. CDR3 bases: TGTGCCAGCAGTTACGTGGGAACAGATACGCAGTATTTT.

The chain is built from TRBV28 and TRBJ1-5, with D unclear. Germline CDR1 reads MDHEN; CDR2 reads SYDVKM. This CDR3 is 18 amino acids long. The V gene lost 3 bases and the J gene lost 0 bases, with 18 bases spanning the gap. CDR3: CASSFLSSPGLSNQPQHF. The CDR3 DNA follows: TGTGCCAGCAGTTTCCTTTCCAGCCCGGGCCTTAGCAATCAGCCCCAGCATTTT.

This clonotype has just a few counts. J is TRBJ1-1 and V is TRBV5-1; TRBD1 matches at 7 bases. V shed 1 base and J 3 bases; nucleotides not matched to a gene: 6. Germline CDR1 and CDR2: SGHRS and YFSETQ. The CDR3 runs 15 residues. The CDR3 spells CASSLYRGVDTEAFF. The CDR3 DNA reads TGCGCCAGCAGCTTGTACAGGGGCGTCGACACTGAAGCTTTCTTT. Full variable domain (remainder filled in from reference TRBV5-1 and TRBJ1-1): KAGVTQTPRYLIKTRGQQVTLSCSPISGHRSVSWYQQTPGQGLQFLFEYFSETQRNKGNFPGRFSGRQFSNSRSEMNVSTLELGDSALYLCASSLYRGVDTEAFFGQGTRLTVV.

This clonotype was counted between two and nine times. The chain carries TRBV28 and TRBJ2-7; tentatively, D is TRBD2 (5 bases). V dropped 8 bases and J dropped 6 bases, with 17 bases sitting between them. Per germline, CDR1 MDHEN and CDR2 SYDVKM. This CDR3 is 13 amino acids long. The CDR3: CASANLGAGEQYF. The CDR3 DNA sequence: TGTGCCAGCGCTAACCTGGGTGCGGGCGAGCAGTACTTC. Based on the CDR3 plus reference TRBV28 and TRBJ2-7, the full variable domain is DVKVTQSSRYLVKRTGEKVFLECVQDMDHENMFWYRQDPGLGLRLIYFSYDVKMKEKGDIPEGYSVSREKKERFSLILESASTNQTSMYLCASANLGAGEQYFGPGTRLTVT.

This chain links TRBV19 with TRBJ1-1, with D unresolved. V was clipped by 3 bases and J by 2 bases, with 7 bases between them. This CDR3 is built from 13 residues. Germline values: CDR1 LNHDA, CDR2 SQIVND (reference sequence). The CDR3 nucleotides read TGTGCCAGTAGTATCTTCATCAACACTGAAGCTTTCTTT. This sequence encodes CASSIFINTEAFF.

There are a few counts of this clonotype. The chain recombines TRBV6-5 with TRBJ2-5; 7 bases fit TRBD1. This CDR3 region has 13 residues. V shed 7 bases, J shed 3 bases, and the junction held 5 bases outside the gene matches. Germline CDR1 is MNHEY and CDR2 is SVGAGI. The DNA of the CDR3 is TGTGCCAGCACCATGACAGGGAAAGAGACCCAGTACTTC. Translation gives CASTMTGKETQYF.

In its sample, this clonotype ranks as medium-sized. The CDR3 region is CASSFAGTVGDTEAFF. In nucleotides, the CDR3 is TGTGCCAGCAGCTTCGCCGGGACAGTCGGCGACACTGAAGCTTTCTTT. This sequence joins TRBV7-9 and TRBJ1-1, with 7 bases aligning to TRBD1. Germline-derived CDR1 and CDR2 are SEHNR and FQNEAQ (reference sequence). This CDR3 has 16 residues. After removal of 3 bases from V and 3 bases from J, the junction contained 10 bases not matched to a gene.

V usage is TRBV7-9 and J usage is TRBJ2-1; D may match TRBD1 or TRBD2 (5 bases each). Trimming shortened V by 2 bases and J by 9 bases, and 14 bases separated the two germline ends. Germline assignment: CDR1 SEHNR and CDR2 FQNEAQ (reference sequence). The CDR3 loop spans 14 amino acids. The CDR3 sequence: CASSLSGGDGEQFF. The CDR3 DNA reads TGTGCCAGCAGCTTAAGCGGTGGGGACGGTGAGCAGTTCTTC.

This clonotype has just a few counts. The rearrangement joins TRBV20-1 to TRBJ2-7, with 7 bases lining up with TRBD1. J was trimmed by 2 bases and V by 2 bases; bases with no gene match: 6. Germline V gene data show CDR1 as DFQATT and CDR2 as SNEGSKA (reference sequence). The CDR3 is 14 residues long. The CDR3: CSARPRQGTYEQYF. CDR3 sequence (DNA): TGCAGTGCTAGACCCAGACAGGGCACCTACGAGCAGTACTTC.

This clonotype was detected a few times. The genes are TRBV24-1 and TRBJ1-5; D gene uncertain. The V end lost 3 bases, the J end lost 5 bases, and 13 bases lay between the germline ends. The germline gives CDR1 KGHDR, CDR2 SFDVKD. The CDR3 contains 15 residues. CDR3 nucleotides: TGTGCCACCAGTGATCACGGCTCAGCGTATCAGCCCCAGCATTTT. It encodes CATSDHGSAYQPQHF.

This clonotype was detected only a few times. The chain links TRBV7-8 to TRBJ2-2; D possibly corresponds to TRBD2 (5 bases). The CDR3 is made up of 17 amino acids. Trimming removed 5 bases at V and 6 bases at J, with 22 bases between. Germline V gene sequence: CDR1 SGHVS, CDR2 FQNEAQ. The CDR3 loop reads CASSPFTQAPRAGELFF. The CDR3 DNA is TGTGCCAGCAGCCCTTTTACCCAGGCCCCGAGGGCCGGGGAGCTGTTTTTT. Full variable domain (rest looked up from reference TRBV7-8 and TRBJ2-2): GAGVSQSPRYKVAKRGQDVALRCDPISGHVSLFWYQQALGQGPEFLTYFQNEAQLDKSGLPSDRFFAERPEGSVSTLKIQRTQQEDSAVYLCASSPFTQAPRAGELFFGEGSRLTVL.

V and J are TRBV20-1 and TRBJ1-2; no definite D call. The germline CDR1 and CDR2 sequences are DFQATT and SNEGSKA (reference sequence). Deletions cut 5 bases from V and 5 bases from J, with 12 bases between. This CDR3 has 12 amino acids. The CDR3: CSAEDGWYGYTF. The CDR3 bases are TGCAGTGCTGAGGACGGATGGTATGGCTACACCTTC.

The chain joins TRBV9 to TRBJ2-1; TRBD1 aligns across 9 bases. V dropped 2 bases and J dropped 3; count of bases not matched to a gene: 9. The CDR3 runs 17 residues. Germline CDR1 SGDLS, CDR2 YYNGEE. The chain's CDR3 is CASSVKPDRGDYNEQFF. For the CDR3, the DNA is TGTGCCAGCAGCGTCAAGCCGGACAGGGGTGACTACAATGAGCAGTTCTTC.

The chain couples TRBV7-9 to TRBJ2-3; TRBD2 aligns across 7 bases. J gave up 2 bases and V 5 bases, and 10 bases lay outside the gene matches. Germline lookup yields CDR1 SEHNR and CDR2 FQNEAQ (reference sequence). The CDR3 is made up of 16 amino acids. CDR3 sequence: CASSPGGGAYTDTQYF. CDR3 DNA: TGTGCCAGCAGCCCGGGAGGTGGCGCCTACACAGATACGCAGTATTTT. The whole variable domain, remainder taken from reference TRBV7-9 and TRBJ2-3, is DTGVSQNPRHKITKRGQNVTFRCDPISEHNRLYWYRQTLGQGPEFLTYFQNEAQLEKSRLLSDRFSAERPKGSFSTLEIQRTEQGDSAMYLCASSPGGGAYTDTQYFGPGTRLTVL.

The V gene is TRBV5-6, the J gene TRBJ2-7; 7 nucleotides align to TRBD1. The CDR3 sequence is 13 residues long. Germline V gene data show CDR1 as SGHDT and CDR2 as YYEEEE. V was clipped by 4 bases and J by 3 bases; unmatched bases: 4. The DNA of the CDR3 is TGTGCCAGCAGCCCAGGGGGTATCTACGAGCAGTACTTC. Translated: CASSPGGIYEQYF.

V gene TRBV4-1 combines with J gene TRBJ2-4, with a possible D match to TRBD2 (6 bases). This CDR3 is 15 amino acids long. Germline V gene lookup returns CDR1 MGHRA and CDR2 YSYEKL. Trimming shortened V by 0 bases and J by 8 bases, and 14 bases separated the two germline ends. The CDR3 coding sequence is TGCGCCAGCAGCCAAGACGGGACCACGGGAGACATTCAGTACTTC. This gives the protein CASSQDGTTGDIQYF.

The genes are TRBV28 and TRBJ2-7; 8 bases align to TRBD1. With V trimmed by 6 bases and J by 4 bases, 8 bases remained unmatched. CDR1 and CDR2 from the germline V gene are MDHEN and SYDVKM. This CDR3 comprises 14 residues. The CDR3 region has the DNA TGTGCCAGCAGGTTCCAGGGGGCCTCTTACGAGCAGTACTTC. Translated: CASRFQGASYEQYF. Drawing the rest from reference TRBV28 and TRBJ2-7, the complete variable domain is DVKVTQSSRYLVKRTGEKVFLECVQDMDHENMFWYRQDPGLGLRLIYFSYDVKMKEKGDIPEGYSVSREKKERFSLILESASTNQTSMYLCASRFQGASYEQYFGPGTRLTVT.

The gene calls are TRBV12-3 or TRBV12-4 and TRBJ2-7; weak D call: TRBD2 (7 bases). Trimming removed 6 bases from V and 5 bases from J, with 17 bases in between. The CDR3 runs 14 residues. Written as DNA, the CDR3 is TGTGCCAGCAGCTGGGGGGGCGAGTCTGACGAGCAGTACTTC. It is translated as CASSWGGESDEQYF.

This clonotype turned up a few times. The V call is TRBV15, the J call TRBJ1-5; D possibly corresponds to TRBD1 (6 bases). Germline CDR1 is LNHNV and CDR2 is YYDKDF (reference sequence). V lost 0 bases, J lost 6 bases, and 9 bases lay in between. The CDR3 contains 14 residues. As DNA, the CDR3 is TGTGCCACCAGCAGAGACAGGGGCGGTCAGCCCCAGCATTTT. This translates into CATSRDRGGQPQHF.

This clonotype was seen repeatedly, ten times or more. As DNA, the CDR3 is TGTGCCAGCAGCGTAGACCGGGACAACTCCTACGAGCAGTACTTC. Protein: CASSVDRDNSYEQYF. V and J are TRBV7-2 and TRBJ2-7; TRBD1 might be the D (6 bases). V lost 5 bases and J lost 0, with 14 bases in between. Germline V gene sequence: CDR1 SGHTA, CDR2 FQGNSA. CDR3 length: 15 residues.

This chain connects TRBV27 to TRBJ2-2; tentatively, D is TRBD2 (6 bases). Trimming cost V 7 bases and J 0 bases, with 12 bases left between them. This CDR3 contains 15 residues. The germline gives CDR1 MNHEY, CDR2 SMNVEV (reference sequence). Written as DNA, the CDR3 is TGTGCCAGCATTTTTGGCGGGGCGAACACCGGGGAGCTGTTTTTT. Its translation is CASIFGGANTGELFF.

This clonotype was detected only a few times. The chain employs TRBV10-3 and TRBJ2-3; 14 nucleotides match TRBD2. The CDR3 totals 17 residues. In germline, CDR1 is ENHRY, CDR2 SYGVKD. With V trimmed by 3 bases and J by 5 bases, 7 bases remained unmatched. CDR3 loop: CAISEQGLAGAGDTQYF. CDR3 DNA: TGTGCCATCAGTGAACAGGGACTAGCGGGGGCTGGAGATACGCAGTATTTT.

This clonotype appeared many times. The V gene is TRBV7-2, the J gene TRBJ2-7; D unresolved. The germline CDR1 and CDR2 sequences are SGHTA and FQGNSA. V lost 0 bases, J lost 3 bases, and 12 bases lay in between. This CDR3 spans 15 amino acids. The CDR3 loop is CASSLASGGNYEQYF. For the CDR3, the DNA is TGTGCCAGCAGCTTAGCGTCAGGCGGAAACTACGAGCAGTACTTC.